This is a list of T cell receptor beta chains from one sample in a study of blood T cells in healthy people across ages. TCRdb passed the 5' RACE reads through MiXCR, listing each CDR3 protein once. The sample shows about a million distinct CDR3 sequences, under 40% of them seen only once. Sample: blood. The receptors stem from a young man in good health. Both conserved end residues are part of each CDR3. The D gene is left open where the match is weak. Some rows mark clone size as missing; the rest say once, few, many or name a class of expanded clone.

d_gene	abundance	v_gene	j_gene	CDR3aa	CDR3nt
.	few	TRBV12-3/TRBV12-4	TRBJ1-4	CASSPRGMGEKLFF	TGTGCCAGCAGTCCCCGGGGGATGGGGGAAAAACTGTTTTTT
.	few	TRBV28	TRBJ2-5	CASSSRVWGAETQYF	TGTGCCAGCAGTTCACGGGTTTGGGGGGCGGAGACCCAGTACTTC
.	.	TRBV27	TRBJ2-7	CATAGQNYEQYF	TGTGCCACCGCGGGACAGAACTACGAGCAGTACTTC
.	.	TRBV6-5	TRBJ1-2	CASSYDVKNYGYTF	TGTGCCAGCAGTTACGACGTGAAAAACTATGGCTACACCTTC
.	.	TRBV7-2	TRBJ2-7	CASRRGPHYNEQYF	TGTGCCAGCAGAAGGGGACCCCATTACAATGAGCAGTACTTC
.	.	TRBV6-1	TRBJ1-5	CASSIRSNQPQHF	TGTGCCAGCAGCATTAGGAGCAATCAGCCCCAGCATTTT
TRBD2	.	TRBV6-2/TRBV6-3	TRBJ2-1	CASTVAGGNDEQFF	TGTGCCAGCACCGTAGCGGGGGGAAACGATGAGCAGTTCTTC
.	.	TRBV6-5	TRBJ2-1	CASSADMGAGNEQFF	TGTGCCAGCAGTGCGGACATGGGAGCAGGAAATGAGCAGTTCTTC
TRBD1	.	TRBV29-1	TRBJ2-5	CSVSGTGDGETQYF	TGCAGCGTTTCCGGGACAGGGGATGGGGAGACCCAGTACTTC
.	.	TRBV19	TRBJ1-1	CASSILNTEAFF	TGTGCCAGTAGTATTCTGAACACTGAAGCTTTCTTT
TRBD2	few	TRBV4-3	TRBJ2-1	CASSHKAGGHNEQFF	TGCGCCAGCAGCCATAAAGCGGGGGGCCACAATGAGCAGTTCTTC
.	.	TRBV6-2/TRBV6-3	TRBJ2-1	CASSYSIGPNEQFF	TGTGCCAGCAGTTACTCGATAGGGCCCAATGAGCAGTTCTTC
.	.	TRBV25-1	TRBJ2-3	CASSDGALATDTQYF	TGTGCCAGCAGTGATGGGGCATTAGCCACAGATACGCAGTATTTT
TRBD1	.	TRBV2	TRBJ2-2	CASTGQGLNTGELFF	TGTGCCAGCACAGGACAGGGGCTAAACACCGGGGAGCTGTTTTTT
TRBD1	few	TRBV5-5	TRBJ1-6	CASSSDRTSKSYNSPLHF	TGTGCCAGCAGCTCGGACAGGACTAGCAAGTCCTATAATTCACCCCTCCACTTT
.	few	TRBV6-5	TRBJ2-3	CASRRVPNTDTQYF	TGTGCCAGCAGACGGGTCCCGAACACAGATACGCAGTATTTT
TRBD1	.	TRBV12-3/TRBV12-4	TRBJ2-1	CAGSLLLTGRNEQFF	TGTGCCGGCAGTTTATTATTGACAGGGCGGAATGAGCAGTTCTTC
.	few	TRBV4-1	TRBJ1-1	CASSHESTTEAFF	TGCGCCAGCAGCCACGAATCAACCACTGAAGCTTTCTTT
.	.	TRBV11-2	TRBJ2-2	CASRDAGERELFF	TGTGCCAGCCGCGATGCAGGGGAGCGGGAGCTGTTTTTT